This T cell receptor (beta chain) is drawn from a study of T cells in Graves' hyperthyroidism and ophthalmopathy. Study findings and constraints: Progression to ophthalmopathy was predicted a median of approximately 6.4 months early. Most clonotypes expanded in the thyroid (above 0.001) were also present in blood.

On this clonotype itself: Its antigen is not known.

Amplification yielded TCR beta CDR3 regions, with RNA transcripts as the source. A set of HTBI primers served as the primers for a first-round RT-PCR of the TCR CDR3. In TCRdb, the multiplex PCR reads were re-called with MiXCR into one record per CDR3 protein. The sample includes 600,000 to 700,000 distinct CDR3 sequences, roughly 45% of them seen just once. V was pared by 5 bases and J by 9 bases, with 32 bases between. Germline V gene lookup returns CDR1 SEHNR and CDR2 FQNEAQ (reference sequence). The CDR3 covers 20 residues. Patients having uncontrolled infection, another autoimmune disease, pregnancy or lactation were not included. In making diagnoses, clinical symptoms, serum thyroxine and TRAb, thyroid ultrasound and orbital computed tomography were all used.

Sequenced input: peripheral blood or thyroid tissue (not recorded which). V gene TRBV7-9 combines with J gene TRBJ1-6; TRBD1 is a possible D gene (6 bases). This TCR was sampled from an adult man with Graves' disease, either hyperthyroidism or ophthalmopathy (not recorded which). CDR3 amino acids: CASSGGGGIPENLWRSPLHF. CDR3 in DNA: TGTGCCAGCAGCGGAGGAGGGGGGATACCGGAAAATTTATGGCGTTCACCCCTCCACTTT.